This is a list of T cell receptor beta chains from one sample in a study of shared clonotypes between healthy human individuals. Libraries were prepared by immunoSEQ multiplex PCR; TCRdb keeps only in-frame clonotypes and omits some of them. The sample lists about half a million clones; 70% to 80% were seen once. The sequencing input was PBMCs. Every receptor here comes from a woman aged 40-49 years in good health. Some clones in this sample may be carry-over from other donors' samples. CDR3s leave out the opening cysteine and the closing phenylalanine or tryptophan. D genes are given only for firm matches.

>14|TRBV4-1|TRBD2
ASSQLGAGGTDTQY
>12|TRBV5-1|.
ASSRSWGNTEAF
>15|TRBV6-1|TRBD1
ASSAGQGVYSNQPQH
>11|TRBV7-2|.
ASSFPSGNEQF
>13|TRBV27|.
ASSLSPLAKNIQY
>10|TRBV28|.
ASTPDREKLF
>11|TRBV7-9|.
ASSLGEGGEQY
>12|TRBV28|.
ASTTPGNTGELF
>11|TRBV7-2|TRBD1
ASSTDRGNEQF
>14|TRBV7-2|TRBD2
ASSLEAGGGTDTQY
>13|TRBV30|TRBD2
AWSAAGGFSLGQF
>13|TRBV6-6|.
ASSYWTTAGNTIY
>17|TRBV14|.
ASSQDRRGNRANTGELF
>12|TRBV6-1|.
ASAKDSLNTEAF
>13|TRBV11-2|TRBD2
ASSPRAGKDNEQF
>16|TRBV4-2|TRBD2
ASSQEGTGLAGPYEQY
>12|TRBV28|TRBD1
ASSSHRGRNEQY
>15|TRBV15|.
ATSPVEGRPSSYEQY
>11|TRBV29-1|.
SVRLGGDTEAF
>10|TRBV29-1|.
SVERGGNEQF
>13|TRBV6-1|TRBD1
ASSEWDRNTGELF
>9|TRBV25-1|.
ASTAYNEQF
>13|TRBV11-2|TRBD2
ASSLQREQYNEQF
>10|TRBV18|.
ASSPLSAEQY
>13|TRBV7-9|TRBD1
ASSLGGQENTEAF
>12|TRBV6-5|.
ASSPQFSGNTIY
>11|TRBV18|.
ASSPRGGDEQY
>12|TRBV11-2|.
ASSDQAGGYGYT
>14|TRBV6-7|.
ASSYSTVTNTGELF
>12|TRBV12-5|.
ASGLSSTYNEQF
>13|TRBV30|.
AWSKPGPQTYEQY
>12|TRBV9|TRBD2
ASSASGRAYEQY
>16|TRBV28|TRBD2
ASSSRDFWLAGGDTQY
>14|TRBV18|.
ASSPPSPGTYNEQF
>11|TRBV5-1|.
ASSLAGAETQY
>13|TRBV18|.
ASSPRQGGYYEQY
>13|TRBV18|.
ASSLGVASTDTQY
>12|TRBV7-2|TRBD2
ASSLGRESKTQY
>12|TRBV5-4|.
ASSLARGNYEQY
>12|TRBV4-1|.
ASSQVHSSETQY
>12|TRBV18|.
ASSPQGSGNTIY
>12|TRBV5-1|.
ASSYGTSTDTQY
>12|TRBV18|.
ASSLRQENEKLF
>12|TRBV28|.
ASRTTGNNQPQH
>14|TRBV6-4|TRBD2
ASSRTTSGTHNEQF
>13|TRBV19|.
ASSNSNRKTYGYT
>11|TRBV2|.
ASSEGGTYEQY
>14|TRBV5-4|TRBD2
ASSSGTSGSYNEQF
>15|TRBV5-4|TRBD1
ASSLGLDRVGIYGYT
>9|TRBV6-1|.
AIRDGGELF
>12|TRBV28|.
ASRGRFGDETQY
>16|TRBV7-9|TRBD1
ASSPRDRGVLMNTEAF
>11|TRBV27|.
ATQARLGYEQY
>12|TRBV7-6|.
ASSSPRATGELF
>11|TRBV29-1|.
SVDGQGTVSYT
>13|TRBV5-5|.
ASIPQSLATYEQY
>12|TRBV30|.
AWERKGVVNEQF
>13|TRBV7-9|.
ASSSAQGGGETQY
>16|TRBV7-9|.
ASSLNSGVVGSTGELF